This T cell receptor (beta chain) was recorded in a study of Graves' ophthalmopathy and Graves' hyperthyroidism. Diagnosis was based on clinical symptoms, serum thyroxine, TRAb, thyroid ultrasound and orbital computed tomography. The authors isolated PBMCs from 8 to 10 ml of fresh peripheral blood. Scientists amplified the TCR beta CDR3 regions from RNA transcripts. The authors performed first-round RT-PCR with HTBI primers and then a second-round multiplex PCR. Each CDR3 protein gets one entry after TCRdb re-called the multiplex PCR reads with MiXCR. The sample holds 340,000 or so distinct CDR3 sequences, roughly 16% seen once. V gave up 4 bases and J gave up 5 bases, with 6 bases separating them. In germline, CDR1 is LGHDT, CDR2 YNNKEL (reference sequence). This CDR3 contains 13 residues.

The chain joins TRBV3-1 to TRBJ1-6; D is unclear. Material: peripheral blood. The receptor was derived from an adult man with Graves' ophthalmopathy. The CDR3 DNA sequence: TGTGCCAGCAGCCCAAAGAATAATTCACCCCTCCACTTT. Residues: CASSPKNNSPLHF. Drawing the rest from reference TRBV3-1 and TRBJ1-6, the complete variable domain is DTAVSQTPKYLVTQMGNDKSIKCEQNLGHDTMYWYKQDSKKFLKIMFSYNNKELIINETVPNRFSPKSPDKAHLNLHINSLELGDSAVYFCASSPKNNSPLHFGNGTRLTVT.